These 14 T cell receptor beta chains originate from one sample sequenced in a study of T cell repertoires in aging, cancer and after chemotherapy. The template was genomic DNA from peripheral blood, not RNA. TRB rearrangements spanning V, D and J were amplified using mixed TRB-A/B primers. TCRdb reprocessed the multiplex PCR reads via MiXCR and lists one record per CDR3 protein. The sample holds 800 or so distinct CDR3 sequences, around 23% seen once. The sequenced sample consisted of blood. The source is a human donor with a solid tumor.

J is TRBJ1-1 and V is TRBV12-3 or TRBV12-4; D ambiguous. This CDR3 comprises 13 residues. V lost 7 bases and J lost 1, with 10 bases in between. CDR3 loop: CASKLGGNTEAFF. Here the CDR3 DNA reads TGTGCCAGCAAATTGGGTGGGAACACTGAAGCTTTCTTT.

Points on this clonotype: Compared with germline, one end of the junction differs, possibly owing to a read error. The chain combines TRBV7-2 with TRBJ1-1; 7 bases agree with TRBD1. The CDR3 has 14 amino acids. CDR1 is SGHTA and CDR2 is FQGNSA in the germline V gene. The CDR3 DNA reads TGTGCCAGCAGCTACAGGGGTTTGAAAACTGAAGCTTTCTTT. Translation: CASSYRGLKTEAFF.

This clonotype was seen only a few times. V usage is TRBV28 and J usage is TRBJ1-2; 8 bases agree with TRBD1. This CDR3 spans 14 amino acids. The trim removed 11 bases at V and 6 bases at J, leaving 14 bases unmatched. Per the germline V gene, CDR1 is MDHEN and CDR2 is SYDVKM. The CDR3 loop is CAASSGQGEDGYTF. CDR3 nucleotide sequence: TGTGCCGCCTCGTCAGGACAGGGAGAAGATGGCTACACCTTC.

By sample fraction, this clonotype is medium-sized (0.01 to 0.1%). The gene calls are TRBV5-5 and TRBJ2-7; D remains unclear. V was cut by 1 base and J by 5 bases, with 10 bases left in between. This CDR3 contains 13 residues. Looked up from germline, CDR1 is SGHKS and CDR2 is YYEKEE (reference sequence). This chain's CDR3 is CASSLIISHEQYF. The CDR3, as DNA: TGTGCCAGCAGCTTGATCATCAGCCACGAGCAGTACTTC.

This clonotype has just a few counts. This sequence joins TRBV5-1 and TRBJ2-7; 9 bases agree with TRBD2. J was trimmed by 5 bases and V by 1 base; bases with no gene match: 7. Germline V gene lookup returns CDR1 SGHRS and CDR2 YFSETQ. This CDR3 region has 15 residues. The CDR3: CASSLSGGPLDEQYF. For the CDR3, the DNA is TGCGCCAGCAGCTTGAGCGGGGGGCCTTTAGACGAGCAGTACTTC.

This clonotype is deemed large. The gene calls are TRBV6-1 and TRBJ1-5; unclear D gene. Deletions cut 6 bases from V and 9 bases from J, with 12 bases between. The CDR3 covers 12 residues. Per the germline V gene, CDR1 is MNHNS and CDR2 is SASEGT. The CDR3 sequence: CASSDPGLPQHF. CDR3 in DNA: TGTGCCAGCAGCGACCCAGGCCTGCCCCAGCATTTT.

Note on this clonotype: This may stem from a read error, because a much larger clone lies one nucleotide away. Since no conserved phenylalanine or tryptophan closes the CDR3, a read error is the likely cause. This chain uses TRBV6-6 with TRBJ2-5; D not resolved. Trimming stripped 5 bases from V and 5 bases from J, with 15 bases between. Per germline, CDR1 MNHNY and CDR2 SVGAGI (reference sequence). This CDR3 spans 14 amino acids. CDR3 bases: TGTGCCAGCAGTATAACACCCCCCTTGGAGACCCAGTACTAC. Its protein is CASSITPPLETQYY.

This clonotype is labeled large (0.1 to 1%). This chain connects TRBV6-2 or TRBV6-3 to TRBJ2-5; D not resolved. Germline CDR1 MNHEY, CDR2 SVGEGT. This CDR3 is built from 15 residues. Trimming removed 2 bases at V and 0 bases at J, with 10 bases between. The CDR3 DNA follows: TGTGCCAGCAGTTACGTTCGACCCGACCAAGAGACCCAGTACTTC. This gives the protein CASSYVRPDQETQYF.

As concerns this clonotype: This may arise from a read error, as a much more abundant clone is one base away. V and J are TRBV19 and TRBJ2-1, with TRBD2 matching 7 bases. CDR3 length: 15 amino acids. Germline V gene data show CDR1 as LNHDA and CDR2 as SQIVND (reference sequence). The CDR3 sequence: CASSIGGSSYNKQFF. CDR3 DNA sequence: TGTGCCAGTAGTATAGGCGGGAGCTCCTACAATAAGCAGTTCTTC.

The chain is built from TRBV10-2 and TRBJ2-6; tentatively, D is TRBD1 (6 bases). Germline lookup yields CDR1 WSHSY and CDR2 SAAADI. The V and J ends lost 3 bases and 0 bases respectively, with 24 bases between them. This CDR3 is built from 21 residues. CDR3: CASSEWGLSGGQHSGANVLTF. The CDR3 DNA reads as TGCGCCAGCAGTGAATGGGGTCTTTCAGGTGGACAGCACTCTGGGGCCAACGTCCTGACTTTC.

The V and J genes are TRBV7-9 and TRBJ2-7, with 7 nucleotides matching TRBD1. Trimming cost V 7 bases and J 0 bases; bases outside gene matches: 3. In germline, CDR1 is SEHNR, CDR2 FQNEAQ (reference sequence). The CDR3 runs to 13 residues. This CDR3 reads CASIAGGSYEQYF. The CDR3 DNA reads as TGTGCCAGCATAGCAGGGGGCTCCTACGAGCAGTACTTC.

This clonotype is large. For the CDR3, the DNA is TGTGCCAGCAGTGTACCGCCCGGGACTAGCGACAATGAGCAGTTCTTC. Translating gives CASSVPPGTSDNEQFF. The chain links TRBV6-1 to TRBJ2-1, with 10 bases aligning to TRBD2. The CDR3 spans 16 residues. V trimming: 4 bases; J trimming: 5 bases; junction bases outside the gene matches: 8. Germline CDR1 is MNHNS and CDR2 is SASEGT.

By sample fraction, this clonotype is large. The chain combines TRBV6-1 with TRBJ1-2; 10 bases match TRBD1. The trim removed 10 bases at V and 1 base at J, leaving 12 bases unmatched. The CDR3 spans 16 residues. From germline, CDR1 is MNHNS and CDR2 SASEGT. This CDR3 is CAIGQGGLIDNYGYTF. As DNA, the CDR3 is TGTGCCATAGGACAGGGGGGGCTGATAGATAACTATGGCTACACCTTC.

This clonotype was detected a few times. The chain links TRBV20-1 to TRBJ1-2; tentative D call: TRBD1 (6 bases). Germline CDR1 is DFQATT and CDR2 is SNEGSKA (reference sequence). The V and J ends lost 4 bases and 2 bases respectively, with 26 bases between them. The CDR3 runs 18 residues. The CDR3 region is CSAMTPPRGPRENYGYTF. CDR3 nucleotides: TGCAGTGCTATGACCCCTCCTCGGGGGCCCAGAGAGAACTATGGCTACACCTTC.